A selection of T cell receptor beta chains follows, all from one sample in a study of shared clonotypes between healthy human individuals. Assay: immunoSEQ multiplex PCR; the TCRdb copy retains only in-frame clones and omits some. The profile shows 2 million to 2.5 million clones, approximately 95% of them singletons. The sample consisted of naive CD4+ T cells sorted from blood. Every receptor here comes from a man aged 18 to 35 in good health. The conserved cysteine and the conserved F or W are not part of the CDR3 here. Each record gives: V gene, J gene, CDR3 length, clone size, CDR3 protein. Clone size appears in some rows only: once, few, many, or a class for an expanded clone.

TRBV2	TRBJ2-7	11	NA	ASSEATGSEQY
TRBV5-1	TRBJ2-5	12	once	ASSLQAFQETQY
TRBV10-3	TRBJ2-3	14	NA	AISESKPGGHDTQY
TRBV30	TRBJ1-2	11	NA	AWSVQQGERYT
TRBV5-1	TRBJ1-1	15	NA	ASSLAPQGALGTEAF
TRBV29-1	TRBJ1-1	10	NA	SVSEGASEAF
TRBV21-1	TRBJ1-5	14	NA	ASSFGTGFCNQPQH
TRBV19	TRBJ1-2	13	NA	ASSIGDFGNYGYT
TRBV5-1	TRBJ2-1	13	NA	ASSLVGGAYNEQF
TRBV7-9	TRBJ2-7	11	NA	ASSGQGLGKQY
TRBV28	TRBJ1-1	11	NA	ASRRSRGTEAF
TRBV5-1	TRBJ1-1	14	NA	ASSLGRTGQNTEAF
TRBV5-6	TRBJ1-2	13	NA	ASSIPGQANYGYT
TRBV15	TRBJ2-5	15	NA	ATSRSTSGSSGETQY
TRBV5-4	TRBJ2-3	16	NA	ASSLAIINREGTDTQY
TRBV28	TRBJ2-7	12	NA	ASSSLLSVDEQY
TRBV29-1	TRBJ2-5	8	NA	SAGEETQY
TRBV9	TRBJ1-3	13	NA	ASSVGVISGNTIY
TRBV27	TRBJ2-7	11	NA	ASASRGEYEQY
TRBV9	TRBJ2-6	16	NA	ASSARQGLSSGANVLT